A selection of T cell receptor beta chains follows, all from one sample in a study of CD8 T cells in Susac syndrome. TCRdb re-derived calls from the immunoSEQ multiplex PCR reads in MiXCR, one entry per CDR3 protein. The sample shows around 170,000 distinct CDR3 sequences, more than 90% of them seen only once. Sequenced input: CD4+ T cells from PBMCs. The receptors stem from a human donor with Susac syndrome. Each CDR3 is given with its conserved first and last residue. A D gene is named only where the DNA matches it firmly. The size field is filled for only some rows; it gives once, few, many or a size class.

v_call	clone_size	d_call	j_call	cdr3_aa	cdr3_nt
TRBV7-9	-	TRBD2	TRBJ2-5	CASSLRLAAQETQYF	TGTGCCAGCAGCCTTCGACTAGCGGCCCAAGAGACCCAGTACTTC
TRBV4-3	-	-	TRBJ2-2	CASSQDMSGELFF	TGCGCCAGCAGCCAAGACATGTCCGGGGAGCTGTTTTTT
TRBV30	-	TRBD2	TRBJ2-3	CAWSGGGMGWDTQYF	TGTGCCTGGAGCGGCGGGGGAATGGGATGGGATACGCAGTATTTT
TRBV7-3	-	-	TRBJ2-2	CASSSQGWGAQTGELFF	TGTGCCAGCAGCTCCCAGGGGTGGGGGGCCCAGACCGGGGAGCTGTTTTTT
TRBV12-3/TRBV12-4	-	-	TRBJ1-6	CASSFRQNDNSPLHF	TGTGCCAGCAGTTTTCGGCAGAATGATAATTCACCCCTCCACTTT
TRBV29-1	few	TRBD2	TRBJ2-7	CSVEGGGLYEQYF	TGCAGCGTTGAAGGGGGAGGGCTCTACGAGCAGTACTTC
TRBV15	-	-	TRBJ2-2	CATSVRLDTGELFF	TGTGCCACCAGCGTCAGACTGGACACCGGGGAGCTGTTTTTT
TRBV10-3	-	TRBD2	TRBJ2-7	CAIVASGGGGPYEQYF	TGTGCCATCGTGGCCTCGGGGGGCGGGGGGCCCTACGAGCAGTACTTC
TRBV2	-	-	TRBJ1-6	CASSEADRGGSLHF	TGTGCCAGCAGTGAAGCGGACCGGGGGGGATCCCTCCACTTT
TRBV30	-	-	TRBJ2-7	CAWRASYEQYF	TGTGCCTGGAGAGCGTCCTACGAGCAGTACTTC
TRBV4-3	-	TRBD1	TRBJ2-1	CASSQGGRGRYNEQFF	TGCGCCAGCAGCCAAGGGGGCAGGGGGCGATACAATGAGCAGTTCTTC
TRBV7-2	-	TRBD2	TRBJ2-7	CASTHRLAVYEQYF	TGTGCCAGCACCCACCGACTAGCGGTTTACGAGCAGTACTTC
TRBV5-1	-	-	TRBJ2-7	CASGHPSAYEQYF	TGCGCCAGCGGTCACCCGTCCGCCTACGAGCAGTACTTC
TRBV5-4	-	TRBD1	TRBJ2-1	CASSLNTGENQFF	TGTGCCAGCAGCTTAAATACAGGGGAAAACCAGTTCTTC
TRBV24-1	-	-	TRBJ1-2	CATSGYGVYTF	TGTGCCACCAGTGGTTATGGGGTCTACACCTTC
TRBV9	-	TRBD2	TRBJ2-1	CASSVTLAGSSYNEQFF	TGTGCCAGCAGCGTAACCCTAGCGGGGAGCTCCTACAATGAGCAGTTCTTC